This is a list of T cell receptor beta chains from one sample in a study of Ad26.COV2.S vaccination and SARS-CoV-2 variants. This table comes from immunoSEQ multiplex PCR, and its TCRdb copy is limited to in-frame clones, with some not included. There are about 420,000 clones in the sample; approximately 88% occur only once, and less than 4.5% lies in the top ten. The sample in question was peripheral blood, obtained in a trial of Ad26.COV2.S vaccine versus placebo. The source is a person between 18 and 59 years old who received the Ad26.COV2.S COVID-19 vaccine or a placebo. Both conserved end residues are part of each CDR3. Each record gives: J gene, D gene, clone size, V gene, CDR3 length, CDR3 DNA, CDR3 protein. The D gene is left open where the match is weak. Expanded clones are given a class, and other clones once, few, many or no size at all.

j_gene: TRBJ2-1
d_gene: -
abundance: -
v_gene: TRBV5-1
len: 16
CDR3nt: TGCGCCAGCAGCGTACAGGGGAGGAGCTCCTACAATGAGCAGTTCTTC
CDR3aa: CASSVQGRSSYNEQFF

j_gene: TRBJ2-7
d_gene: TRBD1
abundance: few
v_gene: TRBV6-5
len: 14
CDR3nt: TGTGCCAGCAGTTTGGGACAGTCCTCCTTCGAGCAGTACTTC
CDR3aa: CASSLGQSSFEQYF

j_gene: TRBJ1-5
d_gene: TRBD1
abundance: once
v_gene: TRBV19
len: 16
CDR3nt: TGTGCCAGTAGTCCCGGACAGGGACGAAGCAATCAGCCCCAGCATTTT
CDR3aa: CASSPGQGRSNQPQHF

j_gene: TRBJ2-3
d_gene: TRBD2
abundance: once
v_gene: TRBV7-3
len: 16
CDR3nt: TGTGCCAGCAGCTTATACGGCGGGGGTAGGAAAGATACGCAGTATTTT
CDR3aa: CASSLYGGGRKDTQYF

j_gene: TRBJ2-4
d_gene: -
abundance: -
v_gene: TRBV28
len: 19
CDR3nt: TGTGCCAGCAGTTTTATGAGTCGGAGTAGTTGGATGACCAAAAACATTCAGTACTTC
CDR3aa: CASSFMSRSSWMTKNIQYF

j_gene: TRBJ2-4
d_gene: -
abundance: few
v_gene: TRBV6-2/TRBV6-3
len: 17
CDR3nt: TGTGCCAGCAGTTATTCTTCAAACAGGGGAGGCAAAAACATTCAGTACTTC
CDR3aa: CASSYSSNRGGKNIQYF

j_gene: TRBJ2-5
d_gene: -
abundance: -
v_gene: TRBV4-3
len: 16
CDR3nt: TGCGCCAGCAGCCAAGCAGGGAATCGAGGCCAAGAGACCCAGTACTTC
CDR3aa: CASSQAGNRGQETQYF

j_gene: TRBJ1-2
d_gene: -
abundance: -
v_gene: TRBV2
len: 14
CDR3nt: TGTGCCAGCAGCGACGCACCCAAGGGCCATGGCTACACCTTC
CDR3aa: CASSDAPKGHGYTF

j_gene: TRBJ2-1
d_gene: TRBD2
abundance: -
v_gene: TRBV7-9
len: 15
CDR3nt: TGTGCCACACCGAGGCTAGCGGATCCCTACAATGAGCAGTTCTTC
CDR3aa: CATPRLADPYNEQFF

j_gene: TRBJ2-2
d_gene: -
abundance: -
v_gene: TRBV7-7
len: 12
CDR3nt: TGTGCCAGCAGCTTCAGGGACGGGGAGCTGTTTTTT
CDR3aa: CASSFRDGELFF

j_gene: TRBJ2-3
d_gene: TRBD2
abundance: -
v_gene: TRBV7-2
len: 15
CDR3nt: TGTGCCAGCAGCATTAGCGGGGGGGACACAGATACGCAGTATTTT
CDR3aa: CASSISGGDTDTQYF

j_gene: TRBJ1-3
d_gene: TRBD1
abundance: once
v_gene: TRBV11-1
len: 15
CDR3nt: TGTGCCAGCAGCTTACAGGGGGCGCACGGAAACACCATATATTTT
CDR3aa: CASSLQGAHGNTIYF

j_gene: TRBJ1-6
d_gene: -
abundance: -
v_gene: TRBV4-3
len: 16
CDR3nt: TGCGCCAGCAGCCAAGATGCGACTGGTTATAATTCACCCCTCCACTTT
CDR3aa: CASSQDATGYNSPLHF

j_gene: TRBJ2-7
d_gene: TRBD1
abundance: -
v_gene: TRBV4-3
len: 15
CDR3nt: TGCGCCAGCAGCCAAGACAGGGGGCGAAGCTACGAGCAGTACTTC
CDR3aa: CASSQDRGRSYEQYF

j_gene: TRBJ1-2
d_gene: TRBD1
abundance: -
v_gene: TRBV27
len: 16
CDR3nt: TGTGCCAGCAGTGCCCGACAGGGAATTACAGTTGGCGGCTACACCTTC
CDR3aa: CASSARQGITVGGYTF

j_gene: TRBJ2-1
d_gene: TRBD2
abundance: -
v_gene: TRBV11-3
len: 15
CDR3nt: TGTGCCAGCAGCTTAGTGCGGGGGGTCTCAAATGAGCAGTTCTTC
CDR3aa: CASSLVRGVSNEQFF

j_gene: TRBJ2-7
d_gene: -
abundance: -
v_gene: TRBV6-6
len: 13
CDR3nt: TGTGCCAGCAGTTACTCGAGGGCGTGGGAGCAGTACTTC
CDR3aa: CASSYSRAWEQYF

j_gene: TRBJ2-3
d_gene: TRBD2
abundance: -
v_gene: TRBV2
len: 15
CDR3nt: TGTGCCAGCTCCCGACTAGCGGGGGGGCAGGATACGCAGTATTTT
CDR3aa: CASSRLAGGQDTQYF

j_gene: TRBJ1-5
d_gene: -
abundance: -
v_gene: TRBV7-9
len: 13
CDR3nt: TGTGCCAGCAGCCCAGCGGTGCCTCAGCCCCAGCATTTT
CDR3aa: CASSPAVPQPQHF

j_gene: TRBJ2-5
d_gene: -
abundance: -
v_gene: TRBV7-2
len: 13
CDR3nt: TGTGCCAGCAGCTCCTACGGGGGCGAGACCCAGTACTTC
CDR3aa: CASSSYGGETQYF

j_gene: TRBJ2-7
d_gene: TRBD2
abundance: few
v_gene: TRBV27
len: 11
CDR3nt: TGTGCCAGTATCACGGGGGGCGAGCAGTACTTC
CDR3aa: CASITGGEQYF

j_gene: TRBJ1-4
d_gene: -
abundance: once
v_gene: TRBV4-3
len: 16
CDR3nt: TGCGCCAGCAGCCAAGATGCTGGACGGGGGCTAGAAAAACTGTTTTTT
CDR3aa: CASSQDAGRGLEKLFF

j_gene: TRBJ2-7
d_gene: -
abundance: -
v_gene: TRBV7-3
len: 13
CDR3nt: TGTGCCAGCAGCTTAGTCCGATCCTACGAGCAGTACTTC
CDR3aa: CASSLVRSYEQYF

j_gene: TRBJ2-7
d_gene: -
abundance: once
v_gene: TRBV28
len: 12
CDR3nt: TGTGCCAGCAGCGTGGCGGGCTACGAGCAGTACTTC
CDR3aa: CASSVAGYEQYF

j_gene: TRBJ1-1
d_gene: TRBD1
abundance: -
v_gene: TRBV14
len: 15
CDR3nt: TGTGCCAGCAGCCAAGAGAGGGGGCGCGGGACTGAAGCTTTCTTT
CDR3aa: CASSQERGRGTEAFF

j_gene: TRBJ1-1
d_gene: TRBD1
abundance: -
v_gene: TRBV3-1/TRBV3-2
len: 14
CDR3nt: TGTGCCAGCAGCCTGACAGGGATGAACACTGAAGCTTTCTTT
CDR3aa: CASSLTGMNTEAFF

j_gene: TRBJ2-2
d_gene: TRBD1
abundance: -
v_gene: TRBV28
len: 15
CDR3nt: TGTGCCAGCAGTCCGACAGGGGTCAGATTCGGGGAGCTGTTTTTT
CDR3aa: CASSPTGVRFGELFF

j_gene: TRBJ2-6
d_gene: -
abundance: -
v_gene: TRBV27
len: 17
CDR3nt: TGTGCCAGCACCCTTGGGGGCAACGCGTGGGGGGCCAACGTCCTGACTTTC
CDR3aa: CASTLGGNAWGANVLTF

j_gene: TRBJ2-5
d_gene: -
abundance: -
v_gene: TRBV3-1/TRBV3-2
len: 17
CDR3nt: TGTGCCAGCAGCCGGACTAAGTGGACGCAGTACCAAGAGACCCAGTACTTC
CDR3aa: CASSRTKWTQYQETQYF

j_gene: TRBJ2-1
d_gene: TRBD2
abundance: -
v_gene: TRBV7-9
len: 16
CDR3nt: TGTGCCAGCAGCAGCCGCGGGACTAGCGGGGTTCCTGGGGAGTTCTTC
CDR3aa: CASSSRGTSGVPGEFF

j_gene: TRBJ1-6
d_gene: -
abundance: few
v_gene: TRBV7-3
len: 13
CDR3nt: TGTGCCAGCAGCTTAGGGGGAAATTCACCCCTCCACTTT
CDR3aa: CASSLGGNSPLHF

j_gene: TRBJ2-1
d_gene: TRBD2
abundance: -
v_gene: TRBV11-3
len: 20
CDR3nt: TGTGCCAGCAGCTTATGGGGACAACCGACTAGCGGGGGTACCTACAATGAGCAGTTCTTC
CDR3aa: CASSLWGQPTSGGTYNEQFF

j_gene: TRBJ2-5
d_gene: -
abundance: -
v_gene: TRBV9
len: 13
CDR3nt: TGTGCCAGCAGTGACGACTACCAAGAGACCCAGTACTTC
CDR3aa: CASSDDYQETQYF

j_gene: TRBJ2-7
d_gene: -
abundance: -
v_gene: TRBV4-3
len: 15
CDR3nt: TGCGCCAGCAGCCCCGAAAGGGGGGTGTACTACGAGCAGTACTTC
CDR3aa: CASSPERGVYYEQYF

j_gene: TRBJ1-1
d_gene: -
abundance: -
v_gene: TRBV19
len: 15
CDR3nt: TGTGCCAGTAGCCTCTCAGGGTACCGGAACACTGAAGCTTTCTTT
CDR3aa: CASSLSGYRNTEAFF

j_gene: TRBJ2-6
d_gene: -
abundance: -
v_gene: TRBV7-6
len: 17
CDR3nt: TGTGCCAGCAGCTTAGGTACCAGGGTGTCTGGGGCCAACGTCCTGACTTTC
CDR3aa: CASSLGTRVSGANVLTF

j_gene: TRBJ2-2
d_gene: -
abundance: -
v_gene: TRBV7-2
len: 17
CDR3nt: TGTGCCAGCAGCGGATCACACTTCAATTTAAACACCGGGGAGCTGTTTTTT
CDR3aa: CASSGSHFNLNTGELFF

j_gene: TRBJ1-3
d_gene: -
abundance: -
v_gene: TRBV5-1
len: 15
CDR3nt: TGCGCCAGCAGCTTGGCATGGGGGGCTGGAAACACCATATATTTT
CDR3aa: CASSLAWGAGNTIYF

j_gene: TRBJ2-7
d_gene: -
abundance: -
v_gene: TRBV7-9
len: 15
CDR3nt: TGTGCCAGCAGCTTAGTGGTCCCAGGGGTATACGAGCAGTACTTC
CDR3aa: CASSLVVPGVYEQYF

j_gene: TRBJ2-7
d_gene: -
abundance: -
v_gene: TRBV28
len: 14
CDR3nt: TGTGCCAGCAGCCTAAGGGGGGCTCGCACCGAGCAGTACTTC
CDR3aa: CASSLRGARTEQYF

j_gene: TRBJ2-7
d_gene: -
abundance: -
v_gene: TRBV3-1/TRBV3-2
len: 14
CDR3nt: TGTGCCAGCAGCCAAGAAGGGAGAAGGTACGAGCAGTACTTC
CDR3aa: CASSQEGRRYEQYF

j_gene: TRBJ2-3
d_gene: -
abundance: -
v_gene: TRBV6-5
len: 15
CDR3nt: TGTGCCAGCACCCAAAGGAGGGCCAGCACAGATACGCAGTATTTT
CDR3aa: CASTQRRASTDTQYF

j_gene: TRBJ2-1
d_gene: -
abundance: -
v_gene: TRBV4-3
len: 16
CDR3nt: TGCGCCAGCAGCCATCAACTGGGGGGATCCTACAATGAGCAGTTCTTC
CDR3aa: CASSHQLGGSYNEQFF

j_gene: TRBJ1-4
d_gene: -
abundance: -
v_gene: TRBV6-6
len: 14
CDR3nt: TGTGCCAGCAGTTATGAGGGTTTGAGTGAAAAACTGTTTTTT
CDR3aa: CASSYEGLSEKLFF

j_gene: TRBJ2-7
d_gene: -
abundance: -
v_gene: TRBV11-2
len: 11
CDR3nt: TGTGCCAGCAGCACCGCTGGGGAGCAGTACTTC
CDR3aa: CASSTAGEQYF

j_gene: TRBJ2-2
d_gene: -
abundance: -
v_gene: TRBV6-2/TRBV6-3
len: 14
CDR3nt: TGTGCCAGCAGTTCGACAGTCAACACCGGGGAGCTGTTTTTT
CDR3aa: CASSSTVNTGELFF

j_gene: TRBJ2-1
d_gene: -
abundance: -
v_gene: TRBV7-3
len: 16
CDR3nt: TGTGCCAGCAGCTTAAGCACGGCTTCCTCCTACAATGAGCAGTTCTTC
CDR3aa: CASSLSTASSYNEQFF

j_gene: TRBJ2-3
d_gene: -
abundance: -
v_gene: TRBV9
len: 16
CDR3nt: TGTGCCAGCAGCGTAGCTGGACGGGCTAACACAGATACGCAGTATTTT
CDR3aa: CASSVAGRANTDTQYF

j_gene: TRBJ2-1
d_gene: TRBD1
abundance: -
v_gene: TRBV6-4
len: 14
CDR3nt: TGTGCCAGCAGTGCCATCGACAGGGGGGGTGAGCAGTTCTTC
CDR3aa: CASSAIDRGGEQFF

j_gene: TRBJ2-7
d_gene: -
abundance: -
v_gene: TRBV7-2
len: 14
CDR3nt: TGTGCCAGCAGCTTAGCTGCCAGCTCCTACGAGCAGTACTTC
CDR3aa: CASSLAASSYEQYF

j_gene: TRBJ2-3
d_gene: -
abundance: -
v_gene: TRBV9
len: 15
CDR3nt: TGTGCCAGCAGCGTAAAGCACGATTACACAGATACGCAGTATTTT
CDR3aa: CASSVKHDYTDTQYF

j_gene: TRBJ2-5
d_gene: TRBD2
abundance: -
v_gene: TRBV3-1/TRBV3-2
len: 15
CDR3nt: TGTGCCAGCAGCCCGGAGACTAGCGGGGGCGAGACCCAGTACTTC
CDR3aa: CASSPETSGGETQYF

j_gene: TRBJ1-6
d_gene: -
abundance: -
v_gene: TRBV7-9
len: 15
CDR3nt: TGTGCCAGCAGCTTCGACAGAAATTATAATTCACCCCTCCACTTT
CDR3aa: CASSFDRNYNSPLHF

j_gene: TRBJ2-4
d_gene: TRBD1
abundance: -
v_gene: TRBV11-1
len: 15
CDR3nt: TGTGCCAGCAGCCAAATAACAGGGGTTGGAAACATTCAGTACTTC
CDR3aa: CASSQITGVGNIQYF

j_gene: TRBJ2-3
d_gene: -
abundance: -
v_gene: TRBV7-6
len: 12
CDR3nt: TGTGCCAGCAGCTCCCAATCCCGTACGCAGTATTTT
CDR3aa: CASSSQSRTQYF

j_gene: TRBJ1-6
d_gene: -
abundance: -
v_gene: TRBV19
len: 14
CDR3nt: TGTGCCAGTAGTATGGGGCAACTCTTCTCACCCCTCCACTTT
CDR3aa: CASSMGQLFSPLHF

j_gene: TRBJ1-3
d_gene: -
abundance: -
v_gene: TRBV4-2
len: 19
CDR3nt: TGTGCCAGCAGCCAAGATAGCAGGTCGTACTCCTTCTCTGGAAACACCATATATTTT
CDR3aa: CASSQDSRSYSFSGNTIYF

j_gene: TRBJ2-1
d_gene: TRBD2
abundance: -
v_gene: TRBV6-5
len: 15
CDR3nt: TGTGCCAGCAGCACGACTAGCGGGGACAACAATGAGCAGTTCTTC
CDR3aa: CASSTTSGDNNEQFF

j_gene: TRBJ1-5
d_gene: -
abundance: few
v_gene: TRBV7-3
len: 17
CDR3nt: TGTGCCAGCAGCACAAGTCCCCCAAAACCTAGCAATCAGCCCCAGCATTTT
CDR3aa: CASSTSPPKPSNQPQHF